A few counts support the clone carrying this TCR beta chain. Its antigen is unknown. Researchers amplified the TCR beta CDR3 regions from RNA transcripts. When the TCR CDR3 underwent first-round RT-PCR, the HTBI primer set was used. Each CDR3 protein is one row after TCRdb ran MiXCR on the multiplex PCR reads. The sample contains a few hundred thousand distinct CDR3 sequences, approximately 13% of which appear only once. The CDR3 sequence is 16 residues long. Germline V gene sequence: CDR1 LNHDA, CDR2 SQIVND (reference sequence). J lost 0 bases, V lost 10 bases, and 12 bases had no gene match. The sample belongs to a study of T cells in Graves' hyperthyroidism and ophthalmopathy. General study results and limits: The model anticipated ophthalmopathy a median approximately 6.6 months pre-onset.

The study defined stable Graves' hyperthyroidism as no ophthalmopathy progression within 18 months. From more than 9 ml of fresh peripheral blood, PBMCs were isolated. The sequencing sample was made of blood. This receptor was obtained from a woman aged 18-29 years with Graves' hyperthyroidism. This chain connects TRBV19 to TRBJ1-3, with 7 bases lining up with TRBD1. This CDR3 reads CAIPAPGTDSGNTIYF. The CDR3 coding sequence is TGTGCCATCCCGGCCCCCGGGACAGACTCTGGAAACACCATATATTTT.